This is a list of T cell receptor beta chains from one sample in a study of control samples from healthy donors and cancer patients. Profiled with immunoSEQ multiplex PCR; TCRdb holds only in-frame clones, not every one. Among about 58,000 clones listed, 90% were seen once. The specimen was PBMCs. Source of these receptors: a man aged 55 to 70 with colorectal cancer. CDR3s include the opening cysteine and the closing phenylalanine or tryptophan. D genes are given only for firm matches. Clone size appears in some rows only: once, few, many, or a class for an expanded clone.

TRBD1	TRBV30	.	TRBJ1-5	CAWSVGQGAQPQHF	TGTGCCTGGAGTGTAGGACAGGGGGCACAGCCCCAGCATTTT
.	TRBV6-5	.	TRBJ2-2	CASREGTGELFF	TGTGCCAGCAGGGAGGGCACCGGGGAGCTGTTTTTT
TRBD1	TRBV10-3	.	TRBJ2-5	CAISPGTEETQYF	TGTGCCATCAGCCCCGGGACAGAAGAGACCCAGTACTTC
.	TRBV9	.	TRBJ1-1	CASSWGTGNTEAFF	TGTGCCAGCAGTTGGGGGACGGGGAACACTGAAGCTTTCTTT
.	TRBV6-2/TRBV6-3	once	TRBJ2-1	CASSYKDYSYNEQFF	TGTGCCAGCAGTTACAAGGATTACTCCTACAATGAGCAGTTCTTC
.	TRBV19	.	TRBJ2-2	CASTRAMLGELFF	TGTGCCAGTACCAGGGCCATGCTGGGGGAGCTGTTTTTT
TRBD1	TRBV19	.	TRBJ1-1	CASSPRVRGLDRAAFF	TGTGCCAGTAGCCCCCGGGTCAGGGGCCTAGACAGGGCTGCTTTCTTT
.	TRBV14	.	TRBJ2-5	CASSHGQETQYF	TGTGCCAGCAGCCATGGACAAGAGACCCAGTACTTC
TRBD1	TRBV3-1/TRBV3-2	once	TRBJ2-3	CASRPSGTANTDTQYF	TGTGCCAGCAGGCCCTCCGGGACAGCTAACACAGATACGCAGTATTTT
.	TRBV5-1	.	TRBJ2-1	CASSLALGVEQFF	TGCGCCAGCAGCTTGGCCTTGGGGGTTGAGCAGTTCTTC
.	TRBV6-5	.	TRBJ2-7	CASSRDFYEQYF	TGTGCCAGCAGTAGGGACTTTTACGAGCAGTACTTC
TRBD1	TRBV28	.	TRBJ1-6	CASSPTGANNSPLHF	TGTGCCAGCAGCCCAACAGGGGCCAATAATTCACCCCTCCACTTT
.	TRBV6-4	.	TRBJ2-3	CASSVPDTQYF	TGTGCCAGCAGTGTACCAGATACGCAGTATTTT
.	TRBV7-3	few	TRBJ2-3	CASSLGGFTDTQYF	TGTGCCAGCAGCTTAGGGGGCTTCACAGATACGCAGTATTTT
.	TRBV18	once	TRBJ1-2	CASSPDERVKGYTF	TGTGCCAGCTCACCGGATGAACGGGTTAAAGGCTACACCTTC
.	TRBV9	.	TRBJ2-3	CASSPLGGRKDSTDTQYF	TGTGCCAGCAGCCCCCTGGGGGGACGTAAAGATTCCACAGATACGCAGTATTTT
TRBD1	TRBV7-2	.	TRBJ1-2	CASSATGAGSNYGYTF	TGTGCCAGCAGTGCTACAGGGGCGGGCTCTAACTATGGCTACACCTTC
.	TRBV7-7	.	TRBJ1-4	CASSLGGSRAIEKLFF	TGTGCCAGCAGCTTGGGCGGGAGCAGGGCCATTGAAAAACTGTTTTTT
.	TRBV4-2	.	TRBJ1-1	CASSQHGGGRVITEAFF	TGTGCCAGCAGCCAACACGGCGGGGGCAGGGTGATCACTGAAGCTTTCTTT
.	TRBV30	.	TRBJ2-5	CAWSPDWGGETQYF	TGTGCCTGGAGTCCCGACTGGGGTGGGGAGACCCAGTACTTC